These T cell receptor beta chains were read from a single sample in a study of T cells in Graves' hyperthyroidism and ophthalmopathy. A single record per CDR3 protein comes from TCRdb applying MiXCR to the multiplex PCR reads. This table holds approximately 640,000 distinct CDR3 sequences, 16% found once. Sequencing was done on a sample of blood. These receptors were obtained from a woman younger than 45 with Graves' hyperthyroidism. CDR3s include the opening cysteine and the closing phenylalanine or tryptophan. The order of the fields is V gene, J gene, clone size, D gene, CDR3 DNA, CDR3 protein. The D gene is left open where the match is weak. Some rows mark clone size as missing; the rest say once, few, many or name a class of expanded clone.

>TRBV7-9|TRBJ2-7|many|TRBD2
TGTGCCAGCGTTACTAGCGGGCCGTACGAGCAGTACTTC
CASVTSGPYEQYF
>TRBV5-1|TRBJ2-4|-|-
TGCGCCAGCAGCCCAACTTCTAGCTTTTCCGGAAACATTCAGTACTTC
CASSPTSSFSGNIQYF
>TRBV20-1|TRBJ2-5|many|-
TGCAGTGCTAGTCACCCACTGCAAGAGACCCAGTACTTC
CSASHPLQETQYF
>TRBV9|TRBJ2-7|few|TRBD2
TGTGCCAGCAGCGTAGGGCAGACATGGGGAGGGAGGGGCGAGCAGTACTTC
CASSVGQTWGGRGEQYF
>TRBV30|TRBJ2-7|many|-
TGTGCCTGGGAGGGGGGACAGTCCTACGAGCAGTACTTC
CAWEGGQSYEQYF
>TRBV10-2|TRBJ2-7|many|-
TGCGCCAGCAGTGAATGGCTAGAGGGCTTCGAGCAGTACTTC
CASSEWLEGFEQYF
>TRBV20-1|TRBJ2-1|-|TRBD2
TGCAGTGCTAGAGATTCACTAGCGGTCTCCTACAATGAGCAGTTCTTC
CSARDSLAVSYNEQFF
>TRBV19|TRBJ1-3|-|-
TGTGCCAGTAGTATACGGAGACAGGCGCTCTCTGGAAACACCATATATTTT
CASSIRRQALSGNTIYF
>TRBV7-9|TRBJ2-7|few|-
TGTGCCAGCAGCCCCTCTTCGGTTACCCTCTCCTACGAGCAGTACTTC
CASSPSSVTLSYEQYF
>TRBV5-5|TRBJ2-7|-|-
TGTGCCAGCAGCTTGGACCCCGGGACCCAGTTGGAGCAGTACTTC
CASSLDPGTQLEQYF
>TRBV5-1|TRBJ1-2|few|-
TGCGCCAGCAGCCCCGGGGGGATATACTATGGCTACACCTTC
CASSPGGIYYGYTF
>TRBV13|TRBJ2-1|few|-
TGTGCCAGCAGCTCTCTAGGGCCCCATGAGCAGTTCTTC
CASSSLGPHEQFF
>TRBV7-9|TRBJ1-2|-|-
TGTGCCAGCAGCGGAGAGGGTGGCTACACCTTC
CASSGEGGYTF
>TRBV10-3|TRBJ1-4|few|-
TGTGCCATCAGTGAGCGTGCAGATAATGAAAAACTGTTTTTT
CAISERADNEKLFF
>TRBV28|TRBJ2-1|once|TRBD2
TGTGCCAGCAGTCCCGGGACTAGCGGGAGTAGCCATGAGCAGTTCTTC
CASSPGTSGSSHEQFF
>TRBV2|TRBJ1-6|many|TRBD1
TGTGCCAGCAGTCTTCGGCAGGGGGCCGATTCACCCCTCCACTTT
CASSLRQGADSPLHF
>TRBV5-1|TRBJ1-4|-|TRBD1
TGCGCCAGCAGCTTGGCGCGGACAGGGGGCGTGGAAAAACTGTTTTTT
CASSLARTGGVEKLFF
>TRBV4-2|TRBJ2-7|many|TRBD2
TGTGCCAGCAGCCAAGAAGCGGGAGGGCCCAACGAGCAGTACTTC
CASSQEAGGPNEQYF
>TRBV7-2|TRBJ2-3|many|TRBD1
TGTGCCAGCAGCATGGGACAGGCCTACACAGATACGCAGTATTTT
CASSMGQAYTDTQYF
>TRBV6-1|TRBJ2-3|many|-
TGTGCCAGCAGTGAGCAGCGGCCCACAGATACGCAGTATTTT
CASSEQRPTDTQYF
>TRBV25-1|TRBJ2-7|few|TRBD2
TGTGCCAGCAGTGAATCTAGCGGGCATCCCTACGAGCAGTACTTC
CASSESSGHPYEQYF
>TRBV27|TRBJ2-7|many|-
TGTGCCAGCAGTTTATCTCTTAGGGTTAACGAGCAGTACTTC
CASSLSLRVNEQYF
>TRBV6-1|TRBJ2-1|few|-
TGTGCCAGCAGTTATCCCCCCTTCGGGGCGCCTCACAATGAGCAGTTCTTC
CASSYPPFGAPHNEQFF
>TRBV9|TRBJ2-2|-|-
TGTGCCAGCAGCGTCGTCGGGGTCGACACCGGGGAGCTGTTTTTT
CASSVVGVDTGELFF
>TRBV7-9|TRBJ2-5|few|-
TGTGCCAGCAGCTCCCCGCCGGGACTCACTCAAGAGACCCAGTACTTC
CASSSPPGLTQETQYF
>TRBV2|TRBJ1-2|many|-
TGTGCCAGCAGCCGGGGAGGGGGAGGCTATGGCTACACCTTC
CASSRGGGGYGYTF